This T cell receptor beta chain comes out of a study of T-cell memory formation after mild COVID-19. Study outcomes and limitations: Pre-infection memory already had some responding clones, implying cross-reactive memory joined.

This CDR3 has 13 residues. The V end was cut by 0 bases, the J end by 8 bases, with 11 bases between. Germline values: CDR1 SGHRS, CDR2 YFSETQ. In this sample, this clonotype turned up a few times. No antigen is known for it. TCRdb recomputed calls from the 5' RACE reads with MiXCR, one row per CDR3 protein. The sample has approximately 570,000 distinct CDR3 sequences; under 20% are singletons. The source material was PBMCs or a T cell subset sorted from them (not recorded which). V gene TRBV5-1 combines with J gene TRBJ1-2; no reliable D call. The clonotype comes from an adult woman who had mild COVID-19 (a few samples of this study predate the infection). Cell type and time point are not known. The CDR3 coding sequence is TGCGCCAGCAGCTTGGGGAGTCCCGGGGGCTACACCTTC. It encodes CASSLGSPGGYTF.